This entry lists 32 T cell receptor beta chains sequenced from one sample in a study of T cells in Graves' hyperthyroidism and ophthalmopathy. Amplification of TCR beta CDR3 regions used RNA as the template. First-round RT-PCR targeting the TCR CDR3 was performed with the HTBI primer set. Each CDR3 protein gets one entry after TCRdb re-called the multiplex PCR reads with MiXCR. This sample yields some 580,000 distinct CDR3 sequences, of which around 16% are seen a single time; roughly 3.5% belongs to the top ten. The sequenced material came from blood. These receptors were collected from a middle-aged woman with Graves' ophthalmopathy.

The sample holds many counts of this clonotype. V gene TRBV7-2 combines with J gene TRBJ2-7; 7 nucleotides line up with TRBD2. The CDR3 extends over 14 amino acids. Germline V gene data show CDR1 as SGHTA and CDR2 as FQGNSA. J was trimmed by 3 bases and V by 5 bases; bases with no gene match: 7. Here the CDR3 DNA reads TGTGCCAGCAGCGCCAGCGGGAATTTCTACGAGCAGTACTTC. It translates to CASSASGNFYEQYF.

The V gene is TRBV6-1, the J gene TRBJ2-1; 9 positions match TRBD1. V lost 5 bases, J lost 7 bases, and 12 bases stayed unmatched. Germline V gene lookup returns CDR1 MNHNS and CDR2 SASEGT. The CDR3 covers 16 residues. DNA for the CDR3: TGTGCCAGCAGTCTCTTGGGACAGGGATCGGGTAATGAGCAGTTCTTC. Translated: CASSLLGQGSGNEQFF.

This clonotype was counted many times. The chain links TRBV2 to TRBJ1-2, with D unclear. CDR1 and CDR2 from the germline V gene are SNHLY and FYNNEI. The CDR3 extends over 17 amino acids. V was clipped by 1 base and J by 1 base, with 16 bases between them. The CDR3 protein is CASSEGEVWVINYGYTF. The CDR3, as DNA: TGTGCCAGCAGTGAAGGGGAGGTTTGGGTTATTAACTATGGCTACACCTTC.

This clonotype was counted ten times or more. V gene TRBV12-3 or TRBV12-4 combines with J gene TRBJ1-5, with a tentative D call TRBD1 (6 bases). This CDR3 has 16 residues. Trimming took off 3 bases at V and 0 bases at J, with 12 bases between the two ends. The CDR3: CASSFWTEDSNQPQHF. The CDR3 DNA follows: TGTGCCAGCAGTTTCTGGACAGAAGATAGCAATCAGCCCCAGCATTTT.

This clonotype was counted at least ten times. V is TRBV5-1 and J is TRBJ2-1; TRBD2 aligns across 8 bases. V was pared by 4 bases and J by 2 bases, with 5 bases of the junction left unmatched. Looked up from germline, CDR1 is SGHRS and CDR2 is YFSETQ. This CDR3 is built from 15 residues. CDR3 in amino acids: CASSHRGGPYNEQFF. Here the CDR3 DNA reads TGCGCCAGCAGCCACCGGGGGGGGCCCTACAATGAGCAGTTCTTC.

This clonotype appeared many times. The V and J genes are TRBV11-2 and TRBJ1-5, with D hard to call. The CDR3 is 14 amino acids. With 1 base removed from V and 2 bases from J, the gap between germline ends came to 6 bases. CDR1 SGHAT and CDR2 FQNNGV come from the germline V gene. CDR3 sequence reads: CASSLGHGNQPQHF. The CDR3 nucleotides are TGTGCCAGCAGCTTAGGACACGGCAATCAGCCCCAGCATTTT. The full variable domain, rest sourced from reference TRBV11-2 and TRBJ1-5, is EAGVAQSPRYKIIEKRQSVAFWCNPISGHATLYWYQQILGQGPKLLIQFQNNGVVDDSQLPKDRFSAERLKGVDSTLKIQPAKLEDSAVYLCASSLGHGNQPQHFGDGTRLSIL.

This clonotype was detected only a few times. The rearrangement links TRBV5-1 to TRBJ2-5; D is ambiguous. Germline values: CDR1 SGHRS, CDR2 YFSETQ. The CDR3 has 14 amino acids. The V and J ends lost 4 bases and 3 bases respectively, with 13 bases between them. CDR3 nucleotide sequence: TGCGCCAGCAGCAAGGATTTAGCTAAAGAGACCCAGTACTTC. Its translation: CASSKDLAKETQYF.

There are many counts of this clonotype. The V call is TRBV9, the J call TRBJ1-4; D unresolved. The V gene lost 1 base and the J gene lost 3 bases, with 10 bases spanning the gap. The CDR3 is 15 amino acids. Germline V gene sequence: CDR1 SGDLS, CDR2 YYNGEE. CDR3 region: CASSVKGTSNEKLFF. CDR3 in DNA: TGTGCCAGCAGCGTAAAGGGCACCTCTAATGAAAAACTGTTTTTT. The full variable domain, with the rest looked up from reference TRBV9 and TRBJ1-4, is DSGVTQTPKHLITATGQRVTLRCSPRSGDLSVYWYQQSLDQGLQFLIQYYNGEERAKGNILERFSAQQFPDLHSELNLSSLELGDSALYFCASSVKGTSNEKLFFGSGTQLSVL.

This clonotype appeared many times. This chain uses TRBV18 with TRBJ2-1, with a tentative D call TRBD2 (6 bases). V shed 0 bases and J shed 8 bases, with 11 bases lying between them. The CDR3 sequence is 14 residues long. Germline CDR1 and CDR2: KGHSH and LQKENI. CDR3 coding DNA: TGTGCCAGCTCACCACCTGCGGGAACTGATGAGCAGTTCTTC. Translation: CASSPPAGTDEQFF.

This clonotype was detected a few times. One end of the junction does not line up with germline, which may come from a read error. CDR3 in DNA: TGCGCCAGCACCCAAGATGGGACTAGCGGGAGGTCGGGTGAGCAGTTCTTC. This encodes CASTQDGTSGRSGEQFF. The chain combines TRBV4-1 with TRBJ2-1, with 15 bases lining up with TRBD2. The length of the CDR3 is 17 residues. Per germline, CDR1 MGHRA and CDR2 YSYEKL.

The chain couples TRBV7-9 to TRBJ2-7, with 10 positions matching TRBD2. In germline, CDR1 is SEHNR, CDR2 FQNEAQ (reference sequence). Losses at the gene ends were 4 bases for V and 5 bases for J; bases not matched to a gene: 14. The CDR3 is made up of 17 amino acids. CDR3 in amino acids: CASSSRASGRARDEQYF. CDR3 DNA sequence: TGTGCCAGCAGCTCCCGGGCCAGCGGGAGGGCCAGGGACGAGCAGTACTTC.

This chain uses TRBV27 with TRBJ2-7; D ambiguous. CDR1 and CDR2 (germline): MNHEY, SMNVEV (reference sequence). The V and J ends lost 0 bases and 4 bases respectively, with 7 bases between them. The CDR3 has 13 residues. The CDR3 here is CASSLSTRYEQYF. CDR3 coding DNA: TGTGCCAGCAGTTTATCGACACGTTACGAGCAGTACTTC.

This clonotype has a handful of counts. The rearrangement joins TRBV7-9 to TRBJ2-5; no firm D call. Germline CDR1 SEHNR, CDR2 FQNEAQ (reference sequence). V gave up 3 bases and J gave up 3 bases, with 11 bases separating them. This CDR3 contains 14 residues. CDR3 amino acids: CASSFAPNKETQYF. The CDR3 DNA reads TGTGCCAGCAGCTTTGCCCCCAACAAAGAGACCCAGTACTTC.

This clonotype was recorded a few times. This chain connects TRBV28 to TRBJ1-5, with TRBD1 matching over 8 bases. The germline V gene encodes CDR1 MDHEN and CDR2 SYDVKM. J was trimmed by 2 bases and V by 6 bases; bases with no gene match: 6. The CDR3 covers 15 residues. The CDR3 DNA is TGTGCCAGCAGGGGGACAGGCTATGGCAATCAGCCCCAGCATTTT. This codes for CASRGTGYGNQPQHF.

Many counts were recorded for this clonotype. For the CDR3, the DNA is TGTGCCAGCAGCCCCCAGCAGGGAGCGAGACTTGGGCAGTTCTTC. This sequence encodes CASSPQQGARLGQFF. The gene calls are TRBV11-2 and TRBJ2-1; D might be TRBD1 or TRBD2, each matching 5 bases. The germline CDR1 and CDR2 sequences are SGHAT and FQNNGV. This CDR3 contains 15 residues. Trimming stripped 5 bases from V and 12 bases from J, with 23 bases between. The full variable domain, rest sourced from reference TRBV11-2 and TRBJ2-1, is EAGVAQSPRYKIIEKRQSVAFWCNPISGHATLYWYQQILGQGPKLLIQFQNNGVVDDSQLPKDRFSAERLKGVDSTLKIQPAKLEDSAVYLCASSPQQGARLGQFFGPGTRLTVL.

This chain uses TRBV19 with TRBJ1-5, with D unresolved. V was cut by 7 bases and J by 3 bases, with 16 bases left in between. This CDR3 has 15 amino acids. Germline loops: CDR1 LNHDA, CDR2 SQIVND (reference sequence). This CDR3 reads CASMGSEIPNQPQHF. In DNA form, the CDR3 reads TGTGCCAGTATGGGGTCCGAAATTCCCAATCAGCCCCAGCATTTT.

The sample holds many counts of this clonotype. The chain has TRBV5-1 and TRBJ2-7; 13 bases are a match to TRBD2. Trimming removed 2 bases from V and 2 bases from J; junction bases left unmatched: 7. From germline, CDR1 is SGHRS and CDR2 YFSETQ. The CDR3 length is 17 residues. CDR3 in DNA: TGCGCCAGCAGCTTAGGACTAGCGGGAGCAGCCGCCTACGAGCAGTACTTC. Encoded protein: CASSLGLAGAAAYEQYF.

The rearrangement joins TRBV20-1 to TRBJ2-1; 8 nucleotides line up with TRBD2. From germline, CDR1 is DFQATT and CDR2 SNEGSKA (reference sequence). CDR3 size: 14 residues. The J segment lost 9 bases and the V segment lost 1 base, leaving 8 bases of the junction unmatched. The DNA for the CDR3 is TGCAGTGCTAGAGTAAGCGGGAGAACGATTGAGCAGTTCTTC. It codes for CSARVSGRTIEQFF.

The sample holds a few counts of this clonotype. The chain recombines TRBV7-9 with TRBJ2-7; D is ambiguous. The CDR3 contains 13 residues. CDR1 is SEHNR, CDR2 FQNEAQ, per germline (reference sequence). V was shortened by 2 bases and J by 2 bases, with 7 bases between the two germline ends. The CDR3 DNA is TGTGCCAGCAGCTTAAGAGACACCTACGAGCAGTACTTC. Its translation is CASSLRDTYEQYF. Filled out from reference TRBV7-9 and TRBJ2-7, the complete variable domain reads DTGVSQNPRHKITKRGQNVTFRCDPISEHNRLYWYRQTLGQGPEFLTYFQNEAQLEKSRLLSDRFSAERPKGSFSTLEIQRTEQGDSAMYLCASSLRDTYEQYFGPGTRLTVT.

This clonotype is deemed medium-sized. V usage is TRBV11-2 and J usage is TRBJ2-1; the D gene is possibly TRBD1 (6 bases). CDR1 is SGHAT, CDR2 FQNNGV, per germline. V lost 1 base, J lost 5 bases, and 6 bases lay in between. The CDR3 is 13 amino acids. This CDR3 reads CASSLGGHNEQFF. DNA for the CDR3: TGTGCCAGCAGCTTAGGGGGGCACAATGAGCAGTTCTTC.

This clonotype was recorded many times. The V and J genes are TRBV12-3 or TRBV12-4 and TRBJ1-1, with D tentatively TRBD1 (6 bases). The CDR3 totals 14 residues. Trimming left V 8 bases short and J 3 bases short, with 16 bases between. The CDR3 loop is CASVIAGEDTEAFF. Written as DNA, the CDR3 is TGTGCCAGCGTAATAGCAGGGGAGGACACTGAAGCTTTCTTT.

There are many counts of this clonotype. V is TRBV30 and J is TRBJ1-2, with D perhaps matching TRBD1 (5 bases). Germline V gene lookup returns CDR1 GTSNPN and CDR2 SVGIG (reference sequence). This CDR3 contains 12 residues. V lost 0 bases, J lost 3 bases, and 5 bases lay in between. The CDR3 DNA reads TGTGCCTGGAGTGTCAGGGACTATGGCTACACCTTC. This translates into CAWSVRDYGYTF.

This clonotype came up many times. The gene calls are TRBV7-9 and TRBJ2-1; D not resolved. Germline-derived CDR1 and CDR2 are SEHNR and FQNEAQ (reference sequence). This CDR3 has 13 amino acids. Trimming stripped 4 bases from V and 8 bases from J, with 12 bases between. The CDR3 DNA reads TGTGCCAGCAGCTCCCAAGGGCTTTATGAGCAGTTCTTC. Its protein product is CASSSQGLYEQFF.

This clonotype has only a few counts. The chain employs TRBV30 and TRBJ1-6, with D perhaps TRBD1 (5 bases). This CDR3 is built from 17 residues. From germline, CDR1 is GTSNPN and CDR2 SVGIG (reference sequence). The ends were cut back, 2 bases at V and 2 bases at J, with 16 bases in the middle. CDR3 coding DNA: TGTGCCTGGAGTACCGGGACCCCTCGGACCTATAATTCACCCCTCCACTTT. Translated: CAWSTGTPRTYNSPLHF.

This clonotype has a handful of counts. DNA for the CDR3: TGTGCCAGCACATACAGGGGTCTCAATCAGCCCCAGCATTTT. It is translated as CASTYRGLNQPQHF. The rearrangement links TRBV6-2 or TRBV6-3 to TRBJ1-5, with TRBD1 matching 7 bases. The germline CDR1 and CDR2 sequences are MNHEY and SVGEGT. The CDR3 runs 14 residues. V lost 7 bases and J lost 3; bases outside the gene matches: 6.

This clonotype was detected many times. CDR3 residues: CASRSSGRANEQFF. CDR3 in DNA: TGTGCCAGCAGGTCTAGCGGGAGGGCCAATGAGCAGTTCTTC. The chain is built from TRBV6-2 or TRBV6-3 and TRBJ2-1; 12 positions agree with TRBD2. The CDR3 spans 14 residues. J was trimmed by 6 bases and V by 6 bases; bases with no gene match: 3. Germline CDR1 is MNHEY and CDR2 is SVGEGT.

This clonotype was detected ten times or more. The chain combines TRBV28 with TRBJ1-5; no clear D. V dropped 7 bases and J dropped 2 bases, with 15 bases sitting between them. The CDR3 loop spans 15 amino acids. Germline CDR1 is MDHEN and CDR2 is SYDVKM. CDR3 nucleotides: TGTGCCAGCAAGACCCCGGCGGAAGGCAATCAGCCCCAGCATTTT. It specifies CASKTPAEGNQPQHF.

CDR3 nucleotide sequence: TGTGCCAGCAGCCGTGATAAGGAAGCGGGGGGGCCCACAGATACGCAGTATTTT. The encoded protein is CASSRDKEAGGPTDTQYF. The chain couples TRBV12-3 or TRBV12-4 to TRBJ2-3; 10 nucleotides match TRBD2. The CDR3 extends over 18 amino acids. V was clipped by 6 bases and J by 2 bases; unmatched bases: 14.

The chain links TRBV27 to TRBJ2-2; a possible D gene is TRBD2 (7 bases). The germline CDR1 and CDR2 sequences are MNHEY and SMNVEV (reference sequence). V was shortened by 8 bases and J by 0 bases, with 19 bases between the two germline ends. This CDR3 is 17 amino acids long. The CDR3 nucleotides are TGTGCCAGCGCAATATATGGGAGGGGGGCGAACACCGGGGAGCTGTTTTTT. Protein sequence: CASAIYGRGANTGELFF.

This clonotype occurred many times. The V and J genes are TRBV9 and TRBJ1-3; D ambiguous. Looked up from germline, CDR1 is SGDLS and CDR2 is YYNGEE. The CDR3 has 16 residues. Trimming cost V 2 bases and J 0 bases, with 12 bases left between them. CDR3 sequence reads: CASSVYDTSSGNTIYF. The CDR3 DNA sequence: TGTGCCAGCAGCGTGTACGACACGAGCTCTGGAAACACCATATATTTT.

On this clonotype itself: This sequence may be a read error, since a much larger clone differs from it by one base. This rearrangement joins TRBV7-9 to TRBJ1-1; D not resolved. From germline, CDR1 is SEHNR and CDR2 FQNEAQ (reference sequence). CDR3 length: 13 residues. The chain's CDR3 is CASSPWRDTKAFF. CDR3 DNA: TGTGCCAGCTCACCTTGGCGAGACACTAAAGCTTTCTTT. The full variable domain, in which reference TRBV7-9 and TRBJ1-1 provide the parts outside the CDR3, is DTGVSQNPRHKITKRGQNVTFRCDPISEHNRLYWYRQTLGQGPEFLTYFQNEAQLEKSRLLSDRFSAERPKGSFSTLEIQRTEQGDSAMYLCASSPWRDTKAFFGQGTRLTVV.

This rearrangement joins TRBV6-1 to TRBJ2-4; possible D gene TRBD1, 6 bases. The germline V gene has CDR1 MNHNS and CDR2 SASEGT. The CDR3 totals 13 residues. V lost 7 bases to trimming and J lost 5 bases, with 12 bases between them. CDR3 DNA: TGTGCCAGCACCCGGAGGACAGAAAACATTCAGTACTTC. Protein sequence: CASTRRTENIQYF.